Below are 5 T cell receptor beta chains sequenced from a single sample in a study of CD8+ T cells in alopecia areata. Sample treatment: oral pan-JAK inhibitor, 5-10 mg twice daily. Reverse transcribed after extraction, RNA yielded cDNA as the sequencing template. The protocol was immunoSEQ multiplex PCR, while the TCRdb copy is restricted to in-frame clones and leaves out a portion. The sample lists hundreds of thousands of clones; 50% to 75% were seen once. This specimen was CD4+ T cells sorted from blood, taken at roughly week 52, from a patient treated with tofacitinib. Every receptor here comes from a human donor with alopecia areata.

The rearrangement links TRBV4-2 to TRBJ1-3, with D unresolved. Germline V CDR1 and CDR2: LGHNA, YNFKEQ. The CDR3 spans 16 residues. The V gene lost 0 bases and the J gene lost 0 bases, with 9 bases spanning the gap. CDR3 bases: TGTGCCAGCAGCCAAGATAACGGGTTCTCTGGAAACACCATATATTTT. The encoded protein is CASSQDNGFSGNTIYF.

This clone was counted a few times. The J gene is TRBJ1-3, the V gene TRBV29-1; no definite D call. The CDR3 consists of 11 residues. Germline V gene sequence: CDR1 SQVTM, CDR2 ANQGSEA. Deletions cut 8 bases from V and 3 bases from J, with 8 bases between. The CDR3 coding sequence is TGCAGCTCAGAATATGGAAACACCATATATTTT. Amino acid sequence: CSSEYGNTIYF.

The chain links TRBV5-4 to TRBJ1-6; D unclear. The CDR3 has 16 residues. Per germline, CDR1 SGHNT and CDR2 YYREEE (reference sequence). V was shortened by 4 bases and J by 3 bases, with 14 bases between the two germline ends. Here the CDR3 reads CASSEGGLVYNSPLHF. The CDR3 DNA reads TGTGCCAGCAGCGAAGGAGGACTCGTCTATAATTCACCCCTCCACTTT. Drawing the rest from reference TRBV5-4 and TRBJ1-6, the complete variable domain is ETGVTQSPTHLIKTRGQQVTLRCSSQSGHNTVSWYQQALGQGPQFIFQYYREEENGRGNFPPRFSGLQFPNYSSELNVNALELDDSALYLCASSEGGLVYNSPLHFGNGTRLTVT.

This clone was seen a handful of times. The J gene is TRBJ1-1, the V gene TRBV4-3, with D tentatively TRBD1 (5 bases). V lost 0 bases and J 2 bases, leaving 13 bases between the germline ends. The CDR3 sequence is 16 residues long. Germline-derived CDR1 and CDR2 are LGHNA and YSLEER. The CDR3 sequence is CASSQDSPTVNTEAFF. In nucleotides, the CDR3 is TGCGCCAGCAGCCAAGATAGCCCGACAGTAAACACTGAAGCTTTCTTT.

This rearrangement joins TRBV25-1 to TRBJ2-3; D may correspond to TRBD1 or TRBD2 (5 bases each). The CDR3 covers 14 residues. Germline V lookup: CDR1 MGHDK, CDR2 SYGVNS. Trimming cost V 2 bases and J 3 bases, with 9 bases left between them. The CDR3 region is CASSEVGVTDTQYF. The DNA for the CDR3 is TGTGCCAGCAGTGAAGTGGGGGTAACAGATACGCAGTATTTT.